The T cell receptor (beta chain) under discussion was sequenced for a study of T cells after posttransplantation cyclophosphamide. Points from the study as a whole: Tissue-infiltrating T cells from skin or gut overlapped little with blood T cells. Donor CD8+ memory clones often dominated recipient blood repertoires at later times. After PTCy, TRB diversity resembled that of CNI/methotrexate controls.

Comment on this clone: Its cognate antigen is unknown.

Clones were read by immunoSEQ multiplex PCR, and TCRdb kept only the in-frame ones, dropping some. Of about 43,000 clones listed, about nine tenths were seen once; the top ten hold less than 2.5%. This CDR3 is 17 amino acids long. CDR1 and CDR2 (germline): SGHRS, YFSETQ. The ends lost 4 bases at V and 4 bases at J; junction bases unmatched: 6. A marrow graft followed busulfan-fludarabine conditioning, with cyclophosphamide on days +3 and +4. This sequence joins TRBV5-1 and TRBJ2-3, with 16 positions matching TRBD2. This TCR derives from a male patient aged 55-69 years who received an allogeneic stem cell transplant from a related donor and was CMV-positive. Among the T cells, some may be from the graft donor. The specimen comprised PBMCs, sampled roughly 59 days after allogeneic stem cell transplant with posttransplant cyclophosphamide. The CDR3 spells CASSQEGTSGGADTQYF. CDR3 nucleotide sequence: TGCGCCAGCAGCCAAGAAGGGACTAGCGGGGGGGCAGATACGCAGTATTTT.